This T cell receptor (beta chain) was obtained from a study of T cells in Graves' hyperthyroidism and ophthalmopathy. This clonotype occurred a few times. Its specificity is not known. V lost 5 bases, J lost 6 bases, and 14 bases lay in between. The CDR3 is 14 residues long. In germline, CDR1 is MNHNS, CDR2 SASEGT. Findings and caveats of the study: Model output signaled ophthalmopathy a median roughly 6.5 months ahead of onset.

RNA transcripts yielded amplified TCR beta CDR3 regions. The HTBI primer set drove a first-round RT-PCR of the TCR CDR3. TCRdb ran MiXCR on the multiplex PCR reads and lists one entry per CDR3 protein. The sample holds approximately 300,000 distinct CDR3 sequences, roughly 19% seen once. A Clinical Activity Score of at least 3, a NOSPECS grade of at least 4 and a duration under 3 months were recorded in the ophthalmopathy patients. Sequenced input: blood. The V and J genes are TRBV6-1 and TRBJ1-5, with D unclear. The clonotype was recovered from a man aged 50 to 60 with Graves' ophthalmopathy. This CDR3 reads CASSSGSFSQPQHF. For the CDR3, the DNA is TGTGCCAGCAGTTCTGGGAGTTTCAGTCAGCCCCAGCATTTT.